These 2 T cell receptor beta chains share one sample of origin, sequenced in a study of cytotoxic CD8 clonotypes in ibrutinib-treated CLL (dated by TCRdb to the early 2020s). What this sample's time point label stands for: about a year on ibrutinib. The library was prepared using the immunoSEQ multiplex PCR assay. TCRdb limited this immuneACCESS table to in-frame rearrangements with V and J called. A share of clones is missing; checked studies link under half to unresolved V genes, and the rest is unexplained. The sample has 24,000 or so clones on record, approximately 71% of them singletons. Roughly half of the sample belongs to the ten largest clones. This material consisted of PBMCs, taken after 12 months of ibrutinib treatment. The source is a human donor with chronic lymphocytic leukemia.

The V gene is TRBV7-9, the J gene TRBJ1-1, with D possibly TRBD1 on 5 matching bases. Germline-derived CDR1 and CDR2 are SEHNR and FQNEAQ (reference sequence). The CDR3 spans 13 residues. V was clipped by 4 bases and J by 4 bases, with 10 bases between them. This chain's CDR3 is CASSWWGGTEAFF. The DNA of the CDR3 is TGTGCCAGCAGCTGGTGGGGGGGCACTGAAGCTTTCTTT.

The CDR3 sequence: CASSTMTSGTDTQYF. For the CDR3, the DNA is TGTGCCAGTAGTACTATGACTAGCGGAACAGATACGCAGTATTTT. This chain connects TRBV19 to TRBJ2-3; 9 nucleotides line up with TRBD2. V gave up 4 bases and J gave up 3 bases; unmatched junction bases: 5. CDR3 size: 15 residues. Germline V CDR1 and CDR2: LNHDA, SQIVND (reference sequence).